The subject of this entry is one T cell receptor (beta chain). The antigen is undetermined. Reverse transcription of all isolated RNA meant that expressed TCRB transcripts were sequenced. Libraries were prepared by immunoSEQ multiplex PCR; TCRdb keeps only in-frame clonotypes and omits some of them. The table lists 250,000 to 300,000 clones, 14% of them singletons. This specimen belongs to a study of beta chain features in type 1 diabetes. There are 15 residues in the CDR3. The germline V gene encodes CDR1 MDHEN and CDR2 SYDVKM. Losses at the gene ends were 4 bases for V and 4 bases for J; bases not matched to a gene: 6. Study-wide points: Across all four CD4+ subsets, people with type 1 diabetes showed modestly shorter TCRB CDR3s.

Material: naive CD4+ T cells from blood. This chain joins TRBV28 and TRBJ2-3, with 9 bases identical to TRBD1. The sequence came from a man aged 25-45 years with type 1 diabetes. In nucleotides, the CDR3 is TGTGCCAGCAGTTCTGGACAGGGGTATGCAGATACGCAGTATTTT. This gives the protein CASSSGQGYADTQYF.